The sequence of this T cell receptor beta chain was determined in a study of vaccination and CD4 T cells after COVID-19. About the research overall: Control cultures were given a CEFX pool, an HIV-1 Nef pool, or no peptide.

As for treatment: roughly ten-day PBMC culture with coronavirus spike peptide pools or control peptides (ViraFEST assay). The V and J ends lost 3 bases and 6 bases respectively, with 17 bases between them. CDR3 length equals 14 residues. Germline CDR1 reads DFQATT; CDR2 reads SNEGSKA (reference sequence). This clonotype turned up a few times. Antigen specificity is unknown. Sequencing of cultured CD4+ T cell DNA used the Oncomine TCR Beta short-read assay. TCRdb reprocessed the PCR reads via MiXCR and lists one record per CDR3 protein. The sample records around 19,000 distinct CDR3 sequences, roughly 49% being singletons.

This receptor was identified in a human donor who had recovered from COVID-19. The chain links TRBV20-1 to TRBJ1-2, with D uncertain. Sequencing was performed on CD4+ T cells from blood, cultured in vitro, taken before SARS-CoV-2 vaccination. The CDR3 region has the DNA TGCAGTGCTAGGCGAAGGACGCTTGCCAATGGCTACACCTTC. This translates into CSARRRTLANGYTF.